This TCR beta chain came from a study of T cells after posttransplantation cyclophosphamide. Whole-study results and caveats: Blood and skin or GI T cell repertoires showed limited TRB overlap. Recipient CMV seropositivity and CMV reactivation strongly tracked TRB clonality. Later blood repertoires were often dominated by clones from the donor CD8+ memory compartment.

Notes on this clone: The antigen is undetermined.

Profiling relied on immunoSEQ multiplex PCR, and the TCRdb table lists in-frame clones only, not all of them. Among 8,000 to 10,000 clones listed, over 95% were seen once. Peripheral blood was collected from the related graft donor on the marrow donation day. Germline CDR1 is LGHNA and CDR2 is YSLEER. Trimming stripped 0 bases from V and 7 bases from J, with 9 bases between. The CDR3 runs 13 residues. What was sequenced was naive CD8+ T cells sorted from PBMCs. This clonotype was sampled from a middle-aged man in good health, CMV-negative, and a related stem cell transplant donor. The rearrangement links TRBV4-3 to TRBJ1-1, with D possibly being TRBD1 (6 bases). The CDR3 region is CASSQDRTDEAFF. The DNA of the CDR3 is TGCGCCAGCAGCCAAGATAGGACAGATGAAGCTTTCTTT.